One and the same sample provided the 9 T cell receptor beta chains below, sequenced in a study of PD-1 blockade in classical Hodgkin lymphoma. Only in-frame clones appear in the TCRdb table, and some are missing; sequencing was by immunoSEQ multiplex PCR. The sample yields 70,000 or so clones, approximately 93% seen once. Time point defined: newly diagnosed, previously untreated cHL patient sample. The sample taken for sequencing was peripheral blood mononuclear cells (PBMCs). The source is a human donor with classical Hodgkin lymphoma.

V gene TRBV5-1 combines with J gene TRBJ2-1, with a weak D call TRBD2 (8 bases). V was pared by 4 bases and J by 2 bases, with 13 bases between. This CDR3 has 15 residues. From germline, CDR1 is SGHRS and CDR2 YFSETQ. The chain's CDR3 is CASSGSGTAYNEQFF. The CDR3 DNA sequence: TGCGCCAGCAGCGGTAGCGGGACAGCCTACAATGAGCAGTTCTTC.

The chain recombines TRBV5-5 with TRBJ2-4, with a tentative D call TRBD2 (6 bases). Trimming shortened V by 0 bases and J by 6 bases, and 10 bases separated the two germline ends. This CDR3 contains 14 residues. Germline loops: CDR1 SGHKS, CDR2 YYEKEE (reference sequence). The CDR3 protein is CASSLDSGRNIQYF. CDR3 nucleotide sequence: TGTGCCAGCAGCTTGGATAGCGGACGAAACATTCAGTACTTC.

This chain joins TRBV29-1 and TRBJ1-2, with D maybe TRBD1 (6 bases). Germline V gene data show CDR1 as SQVTM and CDR2 as ANQGSEA. Trimming took 7 bases from V and 5 from J, leaving 11 bases between them. CDR3 length: 11 amino acids. DNA for the CDR3: TGCAGCGCCGGGACAATATATGGCTACACCTTC. Its translation is CSAGTIYGYTF.

In nucleotides, the CDR3 is TGTGCCAGCAGCCGGGACACCGGGGAGCTGTTTTTT. Translated, it gives CASSRDTGELFF. The chain uses TRBV7-9 and TRBJ2-2, with D unresolved. This CDR3 is 12 amino acids long. V lost 5 bases and J 3 bases, leaving 4 bases between the germline ends. The germline V gene encodes CDR1 SEHNR and CDR2 FQNEAQ (reference sequence). The variable domain in full, completed from reference TRBV7-9 and TRBJ2-2, reads DTGVSQNPRHKITKRGQNVTFRCDPISEHNRLYWYRQTLGQGPEFLTYFQNEAQLEKSRLLSDRFSAERPKGSFSTLEIQRTEQGDSAMYLCASSRDTGELFFGEGSRLTVL.

J is TRBJ2-1 and V is TRBV2; unclear D gene. The germline V gene encodes CDR1 SNHLY and CDR2 FYNNEI. This CDR3 is 13 amino acids long. V was clipped by 6 bases and J by 4 bases, with 10 bases between them. The chain's CDR3 is CASRVARYNEQFF. In DNA, the CDR3 is TGTGCCAGCAGGGTAGCAAGGTACAATGAGCAGTTCTTC.

Only one count was recorded for this clone. The chain recombines TRBV5-6 with TRBJ2-5; 9 bases are a match to TRBD2. V shed 6 bases, J shed 7 bases, and the junction held 10 bases outside the gene matches. Germline values: CDR1 SGHDT, CDR2 YYEEEE. The CDR3 loop spans 14 amino acids. Written as DNA, the CDR3 is TGTGCCAGCACCAGTAGCGGGAGTAGCGGGACCCAGTACTTC. It encodes CASTSSGSSGTQYF. Full variable domain (rest looked up from reference TRBV5-6 and TRBJ2-5): DAGVTQSPTHLIKTRGQQVTLRCSPKSGHDTVSWYQQALGQGPQFIFQYYEEEERQRGNFPDRFSGHQFPNYSSELNVNALLLGDSALYLCASTSSGSSGTQYFGPGTRLLVL.

The V call is TRBV9, the J call TRBJ1-5; 7 bases map to TRBD1. The J segment lost 5 bases and the V segment lost 3 bases, leaving 2 bases of the junction unmatched. The CDR3 contains 13 residues. From germline, CDR1 is SGDLS and CDR2 YYNGEE. The CDR3 bases are TGTGCCAGCAGCGCAACAGGGGATCAGCCCCAGCATTTT. Translating it yields CASSATGDQPQHF.

A remark on this clone: Other DNA sequences of this sample code for an identical CDR3. The chain carries TRBV28 and TRBJ1-2; no reliable D call. Germline CDR1 MDHEN, CDR2 SYDVKM. The CDR3 runs to 12 residues. With 3 bases removed from V and 5 bases from J, the gap between germline ends came to 7 bases. CDR3 sequence: CASSLSGYGYTF. CDR3 bases: TGTGCCAGCAGTTTGTCCGGGTATGGCTACACCTTC.

The J gene is TRBJ1-6, the V gene TRBV5-6, with D unclear. The CDR3 runs 16 residues. V gave up 4 bases and J gave up 4 bases, with 15 bases separating them. CDR1 is SGHDT and CDR2 is YYEEEE in the germline V gene. CDR3 in DNA: TGTGCCAGCAGCCAAGGGTCCGGGCCGTATAATTCACCCCTCCACTTT. Translating it yields CASSQGSGPYNSPLHF.